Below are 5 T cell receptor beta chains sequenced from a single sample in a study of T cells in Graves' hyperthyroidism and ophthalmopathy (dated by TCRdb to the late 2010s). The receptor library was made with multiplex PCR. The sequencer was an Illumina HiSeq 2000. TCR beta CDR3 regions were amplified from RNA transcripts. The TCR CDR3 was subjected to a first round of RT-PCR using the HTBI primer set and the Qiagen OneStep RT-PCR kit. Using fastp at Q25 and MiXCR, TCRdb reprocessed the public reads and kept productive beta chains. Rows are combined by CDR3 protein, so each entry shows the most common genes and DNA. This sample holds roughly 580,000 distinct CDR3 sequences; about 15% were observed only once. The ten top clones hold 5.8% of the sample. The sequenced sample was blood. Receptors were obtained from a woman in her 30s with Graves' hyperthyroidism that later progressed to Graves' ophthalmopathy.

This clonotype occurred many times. The CDR3 reads CSARVGSNTGELFF. CDR3 sequence (DNA): TGCAGTGCTAGAGTTGGATCGAACACCGGGGAGCTGTTTTTT. This chain uses TRBV20-1 with TRBJ2-2; no clear D. The CDR3 consists of 14 residues. The germline V gene has CDR1 DFQATT and CDR2 SNEGSKA (reference sequence). V lost 1 base and J 0 bases, leaving 6 bases between the germline ends.

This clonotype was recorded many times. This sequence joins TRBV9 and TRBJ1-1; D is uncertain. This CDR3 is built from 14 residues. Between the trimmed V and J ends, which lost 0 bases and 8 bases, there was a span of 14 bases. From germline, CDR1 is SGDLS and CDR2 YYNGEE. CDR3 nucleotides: TGTGCCAGCAGCGTAGAGGGAAGAGGGCTCGAAGCTTTCTTT. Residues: CASSVEGRGLEAFF.

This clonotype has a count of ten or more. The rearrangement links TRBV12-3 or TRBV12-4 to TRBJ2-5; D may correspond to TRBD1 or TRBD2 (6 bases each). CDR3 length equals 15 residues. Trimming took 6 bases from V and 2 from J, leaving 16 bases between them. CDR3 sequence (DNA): TGTGCCAGCAGCCCCACGGGGGCGGGGCAAGAGACCCAGTACTTC. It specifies CASSPTGAGQETQYF.

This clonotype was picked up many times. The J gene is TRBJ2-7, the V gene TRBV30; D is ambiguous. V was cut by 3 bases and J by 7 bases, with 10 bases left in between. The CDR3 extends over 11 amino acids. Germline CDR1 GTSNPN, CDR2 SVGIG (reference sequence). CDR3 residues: CAWRALGEQYF. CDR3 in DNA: TGTGCCTGGAGGGCCTTGGGGGAGCAGTACTTC. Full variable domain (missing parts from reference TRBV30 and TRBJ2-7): SQTIHQWPATLVQPVGSPLSLECTVEGTSNPNLYWYRQAAGRGLQLLFYSVGIGQISSEVPQNLSASRPQDRQFILSSKKLLLSDSGFYLCAWRALGEQYFGPGTRLTVT.

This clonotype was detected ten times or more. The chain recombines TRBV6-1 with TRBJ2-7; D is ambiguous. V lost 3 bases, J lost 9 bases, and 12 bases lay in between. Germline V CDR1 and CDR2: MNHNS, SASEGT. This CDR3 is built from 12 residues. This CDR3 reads CASSESIPGQYF. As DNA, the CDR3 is TGTGCCAGCAGTGAGTCTATACCGGGGCAGTACTTC.